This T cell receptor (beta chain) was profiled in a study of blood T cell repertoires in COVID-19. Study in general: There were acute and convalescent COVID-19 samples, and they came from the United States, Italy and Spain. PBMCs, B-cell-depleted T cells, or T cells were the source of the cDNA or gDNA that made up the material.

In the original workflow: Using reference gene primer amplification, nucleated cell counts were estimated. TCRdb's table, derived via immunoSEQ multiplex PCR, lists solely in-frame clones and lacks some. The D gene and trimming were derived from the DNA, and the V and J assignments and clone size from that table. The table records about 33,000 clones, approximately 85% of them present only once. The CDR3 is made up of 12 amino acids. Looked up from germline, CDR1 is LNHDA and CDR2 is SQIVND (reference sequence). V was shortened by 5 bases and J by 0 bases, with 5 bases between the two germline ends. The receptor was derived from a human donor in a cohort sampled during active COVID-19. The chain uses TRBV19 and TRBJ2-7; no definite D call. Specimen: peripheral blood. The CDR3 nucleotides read TGTGCCAGTAGTCCCAACTCCTACGAGCAGTACTTC. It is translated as CASSPNSYEQYF.